This T cell receptor (beta chain) was sequenced in a study of blood T cell repertoires in COVID-19. Sequencing was performed with immunoSEQ multiplex PCR; in TCRdb, only in-frame clones are kept and a portion is missing. The table has 30,000 to 35,000 clones, approximately 84% seen once. In Seattle, patients joined the study during active infection and were tracked longitudinally. V shed 6 bases, J shed 3 bases, and the junction held 8 bases outside the gene matches. From germline, CDR1 is SGHTA and CDR2 FQGNSA. The CDR3 sequence is 17 residues long. The clonotype originates from a man aged 70-80 years with COVID-19, enrolled during active disease. This chain connects TRBV7-2 to TRBJ2-3; 14 nucleotides agree with TRBD2. Sequencing used peripheral blood. The CDR3 spells CASRRDRLAGGTDTQYF. Here the CDR3 DNA reads TGTGCCAGCAGAAGAGACCGACTAGCGGGAGGGACAGATACGCAGTATTTT.